The 32 T cell receptor beta chains below all came from one sample that was sequenced in a study of shared clonotypes between healthy human individuals (dated by TCRdb to about 2020). For the CD8 naive samples, CD45RO-negative cells were positively selected for CCR7, yielding a CD45RA+CCR7+ population from which TemRA cells were excluded. Library generation was performed with the immunoSEQ multiplex PCR assay. In TCRdb, the immuneACCESS table is reduced to in-frame sequences with V and J assigned. These tables do not hold every clone; where another copy was compared, an unresolved V gene accounts for under half, and the others remain unexplained. The sample profile shows 800,000 to 950,000 clones; 90% to 97% of them were found once. The ten largest clones take up less than 0.25% of the sample. The sequencing input was naive CD8+ T cells sorted from blood. Interpreted using the paper, the cell subset or site label stands for: CD45RA+CCR7+. The receptors come from a man aged 30 to 45 in good health.

The chain uses TRBV19 and TRBJ2-5, with 8 bases that match TRBD2. This CDR3 has 16 residues. Germline V gives CDR1 LNHDA, CDR2 SQIVND (reference sequence). Trimming removed 2 bases from V and 2 bases from J; junction bases left unmatched: 7. The CDR3 DNA follows: TGTGCCAGTAGTATATTAGCGGGACAAGATCAAGAGACCCAGTACTTC. Protein sequence: CASSILAGQDQETQYF.

V gene TRBV28 combines with J gene TRBJ1-2, with a weak D call TRBD1 (5 bases). Germline lookup yields CDR1 MDHEN and CDR2 SYDVKM. The CDR3 runs to 15 residues. V was clipped by 2 bases and J by 7 bases, with 17 bases between them. The CDR3 coding sequence is TGTGCCAGCAGTTTAGGCTTGGCGGGGGGAGGTGGCTACACCTTC. It codes for CASSLGLAGGGGYTF.

The CDR3 DNA reads TGCGCCAGCTCAACGGGCTACGAGCAGTACTTC. Translated: CASSTGYEQYF. The chain combines TRBV4-1 with TRBJ2-7; D is ambiguous. V lost 8 bases to trimming and J lost 3 bases, with 8 bases between them. The CDR3 loop spans 11 amino acids. Germline CDR1 is MGHRA and CDR2 is YSYEKL.

The chain employs TRBV29-1 and TRBJ1-1; D possibly corresponds to TRBD1 (6 bases). V was cut by 1 base and J by 3 bases, with 12 bases left in between. The germline CDR1 and CDR2 sequences are SQVTM and ANQGSEA. CDR3 length equals 14 residues. The CDR3 region is CSVEGPGDDTEAFF. The CDR3 nucleotides read TGCAGCGTTGAAGGGCCAGGGGACGACACTGAAGCTTTCTTT.

V is TRBV11-2 and J is TRBJ2-1, with 8 bases fitting TRBD2. With 0 bases clipped from V and 4 bases from J, the junction kept 5 bases outside the gene matches. This CDR3 is built from 16 residues. CDR1 and CDR2 from the germline V gene are SGHAT and FQNNGV. The DNA of the CDR3 is TGTGCCAGCAGCTTAGAGTGGTCGGGAGGGTACAATGAGCAGTTCTTC. Its translation: CASSLEWSGGYNEQFF.

V gene TRBV27 combines with J gene TRBJ2-1; D is undetermined. Between the trimmed V and J ends, which lost 6 bases and 9 bases, there was a span of 18 bases. Germline V CDR1 and CDR2: MNHEY, SMNVEV (reference sequence). This CDR3 is 14 amino acids long. The CDR3 reads CASRAAVGLIEQFF. CDR3 DNA sequence: TGTGCCAGCAGGGCAGCCGTAGGCCTCATTGAGCAGTTCTTC.

The chain employs TRBV27 and TRBJ2-7; no reliable D call. CDR3 length: 11 amino acids. Germline loops: CDR1 MNHEY, CDR2 SMNVEV (reference sequence). Deletions cut 10 bases from V and 3 bases from J, with 10 bases between. The CDR3 DNA follows: TGTGCCACCTCATTGGGCTACGAGCAGTACTTC. It yields the protein CATSLGYEQYF.

The chain joins TRBV9 to TRBJ1-4, with 7 bases aligning to TRBD1. The CDR3 sequence is 14 residues long. Trimming removed 3 bases from V and 8 bases from J; junction bases left unmatched: 7. Germline V gene data show CDR1 as SGDLS and CDR2 as YYNGEE. This CDR3 is CASSAWDSREKLFF. DNA of the CDR3: TGTGCCAGCAGCGCGTGGGACAGTAGAGAAAAACTGTTTTTT.

The chain couples TRBV9 to TRBJ1-5, with D maybe TRBD1 (5 bases). Trimming removed 3 bases at V and 4 bases at J, with 17 bases between. The CDR3 totals 16 residues. Germline values: CDR1 SGDLS, CDR2 YYNGEE. The CDR3 DNA is TGTGCCAGCAGCGCGGGAACGGGGCACCCAAATCAGCCCCAGCATTTT. This sequence encodes CASSAGTGHPNQPQHF.

This chain links TRBV28 with TRBJ2-7; D ambiguous. This CDR3 contains 18 residues. The ends were cut back, 5 bases at V and 2 bases at J, with 25 bases in the middle. Germline V gene sequence: CDR1 MDHEN, CDR2 SYDVKM. CDR3: CASSLNRAMAGPTYEQYF. The CDR3 DNA reads as TGTGCCAGCAGTCTAAATAGGGCAATGGCTGGTCCTACCTACGAGCAGTACTTC.

The chain employs TRBV9 and TRBJ2-2; 7 nucleotides align to TRBD2. V trimming: 3 bases; J trimming: 2 bases; junction bases outside the gene matches: 13. This CDR3 region has 18 residues. CDR1 SGDLS and CDR2 YYNGEE come from the germline V gene. Written as DNA, the CDR3 is TGTGCCAGCAGCGGAGAGCCCGGGAGGCTTAATAACACCGGGGAGCTGTTTTTT. Protein product: CASSGEPGRLNNTGELFF.

The rearrangement links TRBV7-9 to TRBJ2-1, with TRBD2 identical over 12 bases. V gave up 5 bases and J gave up 4 bases; unmatched junction bases: 15. The CDR3 has 19 amino acids. CDR1 SEHNR and CDR2 FQNEAQ come from the germline V gene (reference sequence). The CDR3 coding sequence is TGTGCCAGCAGCCCACATCTAGCGGGAGGGACCCGTAGTTACAATGAGCAGTTCTTC. This codes for CASSPHLAGGTRSYNEQFF.

On this clone itself: The same CDR3 also results from other DNA sequences found in this sample. The chain carries TRBV7-6 and TRBJ2-1; TRBD2 might be the D (5 bases). This CDR3 spans 16 amino acids. From germline, CDR1 is SGHVS and CDR2 FNYEAQ. Between the trimmed V and J ends, which lost 2 bases and 0 bases, there was a span of 11 bases. The CDR3 DNA sequence: TGTGCCAGCAGCTTATCGGCGGGTAGCTCCTACAATGAGCAGTTCTTC. It codes for CASSLSAGSSYNEQFF.

The V gene is TRBV7-9, the J gene TRBJ2-5; D unresolved. The CDR3 loop spans 13 amino acids. V shed 3 bases and J shed 1 base, with 6 bases lying between them. Germline loops: CDR1 SEHNR, CDR2 FQNEAQ (reference sequence). The CDR3 spells CASSFASQETQYF. In DNA form, the CDR3 reads TGTGCCAGCAGCTTCGCAAGCCAAGAGACCCAGTACTTC.

This rearrangement joins TRBV2 to TRBJ1-5; D is unclear. V shed 8 bases and J shed 3 bases, with 11 bases lying between them. Germline CDR1 is SNHLY and CDR2 is FYNNEI. This CDR3 comprises 13 residues. CDR3 sequence reads: CASQDGYNQPQHF. The CDR3 DNA is TGTGCCAGCCAGGACGGATACAATCAGCCCCAGCATTTT.

This chain connects TRBV7-8 to TRBJ2-3; D call uncertain. The germline CDR1 and CDR2 sequences are SGHVS and FQNEAQ. The CDR3 is 13 residues long. Trimming removed 4 bases at V and 6 bases at J, with 11 bases between. Here the CDR3 DNA reads TGTGCCAGCAGCTCCCCAATCACGGATACGCAGTATTTT. Its translation: CASSSPITDTQYF.

V and J are TRBV7-9 and TRBJ2-7; possibly TRBD2 for D (5 bases). V was cut by 4 bases and J by 3 bases, with 7 bases left in between. The CDR3 has 12 residues. Per the germline V gene, CDR1 is SEHNR and CDR2 is FQNEAQ (reference sequence). The CDR3 loop reads CASSSGIYEQYF. Written as DNA, the CDR3 is TGTGCCAGCAGCTCCGGGATCTACGAGCAGTACTTC. The entire variable domain, with the rest obtained from reference TRBV7-9 and TRBJ2-7, is as follows: DTGVSQNPRHKITKRGQNVTFRCDPISEHNRLYWYRQTLGQGPEFLTYFQNEAQLEKSRLLSDRFSAERPKGSFSTLEIQRTEQGDSAMYLCASSSGIYEQYFGPGTRLTVT.

V is TRBV7-9 and J is TRBJ2-1, with D possibly matching TRBD2 (5 bases). Germline V CDR1 and CDR2: SEHNR, FQNEAQ (reference sequence). V was pared by 5 bases and J by 15 bases, with 17 bases between. This CDR3 comprises 12 residues. CDR3 region: CASSPHPAGLFF. In DNA, the CDR3 is TGTGCCAGCAGCCCCCACCCCGCGGGCTTGTTCTTC.

Comment on this clone: A read error may account for a junction end that differs from germline. The V gene is TRBV7-7, the J gene TRBJ1-4, with 9 bases that match TRBD1. The length of the CDR3 is 15 residues. Germline CDR1 reads SSHAT; CDR2 reads FNYEAQ (reference sequence). CDR3 in amino acids: CASRPGQGSNEKLFF. CDR3 in DNA: TGTGCTAGCAGACCGGGACAGGGTTCTAATGAAAAACTGTTTTTT.

The chain recombines TRBV27 with TRBJ2-1; 11 bases are a match to TRBD2. The CDR3 covers 15 residues. With V trimmed by 5 bases and J by 4 bases, 4 bases remained unmatched. Germline CDR1 reads MNHEY; CDR2 reads SMNVEV (reference sequence). For the CDR3, the DNA is TGTGCCAGCAGTATAGCGGGAGGGCCTTACAATGAGCAGTTCTTC. This sequence encodes CASSIAGGPYNEQFF.

A remark on this clone: Other DNA sequences of this sample code for an identical CDR3. The chain joins TRBV4-1 to TRBJ2-1; 15 positions match TRBD2. The CDR3 totals 17 residues. The V and J ends lost 1 base and 3 bases, in that order; junction bases with no gene match: 1. Germline values: CDR1 MGHRA, CDR2 YSYEKL. CDR3 in amino acids: CASSQAGLAGGYNEQFF. The CDR3 DNA is TGCGCCAGCAGCCAAGCGGGACTAGCGGGAGGCTACAATGAGCAGTTCTTC.

The rearrangement uses TRBV29-1 and TRBJ2-1; D is unclear. Trimming took 0 bases from V and 0 from J, leaving 12 bases between them. Per germline, CDR1 SQVTM and CDR2 ANQGSEA. CDR3 length: 16 residues. CDR3 bases: TGCAGCGTTGAAGATCTGGTTAGTAGCTCCTACAATGAGCAGTTCTTC. It codes for CSVEDLVSSSYNEQFF.

This clone was observed a handful of times. The CDR3 here is CASSFGIMGPDEQYF. CDR3 bases: TGTGCCAGCAGCTTCGGAATTATGGGGCCTGACGAGCAGTACTTC. The V gene is TRBV5-8, the J gene TRBJ2-7; perhaps TRBD1 as D (5 bases). The CDR3 has 15 residues. The germline CDR1 and CDR2 sequences are SGHTS and YDEGEE. Deletions cut 2 bases from V and 5 bases from J, with 17 bases between.

The V and J genes are TRBV7-9 and TRBJ2-1, with a weak D call TRBD2 (6 bases). The germline gives CDR1 SEHNR, CDR2 FQNEAQ (reference sequence). V lost 5 bases, J lost 6 bases, and 26 bases lay in between. This CDR3 has 18 residues. CDR3 nucleotides: TGTGCCAGCAGCCCCTCTGGAGTACGGGAGACCGCCGGCAATGAGCAGTTCTTC. Amino acid sequence: CASSPSGVRETAGNEQFF.

CDR3 bases: TGTGCCAGCAGTACCGGGACAGAATTCTACGAGCAGTACTTC. Translation gives CASSTGTEFYEQYF. The rearrangement uses TRBV9 and TRBJ2-7, with 7 bases identical to TRBD1. The CDR3 length is 14 residues. V dropped 5 bases and J dropped 3; count of bases not matched to a gene: 8. The germline CDR1 and CDR2 sequences are SGDLS and YYNGEE.

V gene TRBV7-2 combines with J gene TRBJ2-7; D gene unclear. The CDR3 sequence is 13 residues long. V was trimmed by 3 bases and J by 0 bases, leaving 6 bases between them. Germline V gene lookup returns CDR1 SGHTA and CDR2 FQGNSA. The CDR3 region is CASSFMSSYEQYF. The CDR3 DNA is TGTGCCAGCAGCTTTATGAGCTCCTACGAGCAGTACTTC.

This sequence joins TRBV6-1 and TRBJ2-7, with D perhaps TRBD1 (6 bases). The CDR3 is 15 amino acids. Germline lookup yields CDR1 MNHNS and CDR2 SASEGT. V was cut by 5 bases and J by 0 bases, with 14 bases left in between. The CDR3 DNA follows: TGTGCCAGCAGTCCCGACAGGCTCGGCTCCTACGAGCAGTACTTC. The encoded protein is CASSPDRLGSYEQYF.

In DNA, the CDR3 is TGTGCCAGCAGACCGGTGGTCGGAAAACTGTTTTTT. This translates into CASRPVVGKLFF. The J gene is TRBJ1-4, the V gene TRBV27; no reliable D call. V lost 6 bases and J 10 bases, leaving 12 bases between the germline ends. The CDR3 has 12 residues. From germline, CDR1 is MNHEY and CDR2 SMNVEV (reference sequence).

The chain recombines TRBV6-6 with TRBJ2-7, with D possibly matching TRBD1 (5 bases). V lost 7 bases and J lost 5, with 9 bases in between. The CDR3 extends over 11 amino acids. Germline V gene lookup returns CDR1 MNHNY and CDR2 SVGAGI (reference sequence). The chain's CDR3 is CASTGMDEQYF. CDR3 nucleotide sequence: TGTGCCAGCACAGGGATGGACGAGCAGTACTTC.

This sequence joins TRBV21-1 and TRBJ2-4; whether TRBD1, the table's D call, matches the DNA was not checked. TRBV21-1 is marked as a pseudogene. CDR3 length: 15 amino acids. In DNA form, the CDR3 reads TGTGCCAGCAGCAAAGGGGGCGCCAGGGAAGACATTCAGTACTTC. This encodes CASSKGGAREDIQYF.

The chain uses TRBV27 and TRBJ1-2, with unresolved D. V lost 5 bases and J lost 4, with 14 bases in between. This CDR3 spans 14 amino acids. CDR1 and CDR2 (germline): MNHEY, SMNVEV (reference sequence). The CDR3 sequence: CASSPYDGFYGYTF. As DNA, the CDR3 is TGTGCCAGCAGTCCCTACGACGGTTTCTATGGCTACACCTTC.

The chain is built from TRBV28 and TRBJ1-1; D not resolved. The germline CDR1 and CDR2 sequences are MDHEN and SYDVKM. The CDR3 extends over 13 amino acids. Trimming took 3 bases from V and 0 from J, leaving 5 bases between them. As DNA, the CDR3 is TGTGCCAGCAGTTTTGGCATGAACACTGAAGCTTTCTTT. It codes for CASSFGMNTEAFF.